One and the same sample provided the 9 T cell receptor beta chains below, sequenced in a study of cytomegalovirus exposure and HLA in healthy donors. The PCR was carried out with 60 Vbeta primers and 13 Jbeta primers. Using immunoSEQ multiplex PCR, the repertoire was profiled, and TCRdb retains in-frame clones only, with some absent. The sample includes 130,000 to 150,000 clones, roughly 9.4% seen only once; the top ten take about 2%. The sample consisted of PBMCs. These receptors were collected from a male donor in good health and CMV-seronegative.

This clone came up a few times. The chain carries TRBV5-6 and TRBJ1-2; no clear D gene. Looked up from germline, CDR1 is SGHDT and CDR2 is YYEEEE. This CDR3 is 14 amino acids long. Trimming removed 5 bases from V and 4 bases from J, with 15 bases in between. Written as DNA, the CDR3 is TGTGCCAGCAGTCCCTGGGAGTCTATCTATGGCTACACCTTC. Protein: CASSPWESIYGYTF.

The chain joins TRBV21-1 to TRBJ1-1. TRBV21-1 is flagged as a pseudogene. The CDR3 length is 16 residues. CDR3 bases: TGTGCCAGCAGCAAAGATACTGGGGAGGAGAACACTGAAGCTTTCTTT. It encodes CASSKDTGEENTEAFF.

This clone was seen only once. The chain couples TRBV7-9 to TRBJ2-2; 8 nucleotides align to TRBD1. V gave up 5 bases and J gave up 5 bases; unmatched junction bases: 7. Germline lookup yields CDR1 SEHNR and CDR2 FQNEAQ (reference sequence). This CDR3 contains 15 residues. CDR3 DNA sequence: TGTGCCAGCAGCCATCAGGGGGCGGGGACCGGGGAGCTGTTTTTT. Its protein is CASSHQGAGTGELFF.

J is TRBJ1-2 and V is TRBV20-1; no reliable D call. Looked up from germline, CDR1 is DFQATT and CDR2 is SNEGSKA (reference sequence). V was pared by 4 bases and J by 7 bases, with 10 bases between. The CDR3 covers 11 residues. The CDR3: CSATEGAGYTF. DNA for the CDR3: TGCAGTGCTACAGAGGGAGCTGGCTACACCTTC.

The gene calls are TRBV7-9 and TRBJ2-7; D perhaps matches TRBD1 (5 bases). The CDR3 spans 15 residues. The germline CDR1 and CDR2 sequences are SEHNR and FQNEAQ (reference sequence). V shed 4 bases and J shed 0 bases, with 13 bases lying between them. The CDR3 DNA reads TGTGCCAGCAGCTCCTTTCAGGGTCCCTCCTACGAGCAGTACTTC. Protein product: CASSSFQGPSYEQYF.

CDR3 nucleotide sequence: TGTGCCAGCAGTTACGGCGGGGGCGGGAGCACAGATACGCAGTATTTT. Translation gives CASSYGGGGSTDTQYF. The chain couples TRBV6-5 to TRBJ2-3; weak D call: TRBD2 (7 bases). CDR1 MNHEY and CDR2 SVGAGI come from the germline V gene. V dropped 2 bases and J dropped 0 bases, with 12 bases sitting between them. The length of the CDR3 is 16 residues.

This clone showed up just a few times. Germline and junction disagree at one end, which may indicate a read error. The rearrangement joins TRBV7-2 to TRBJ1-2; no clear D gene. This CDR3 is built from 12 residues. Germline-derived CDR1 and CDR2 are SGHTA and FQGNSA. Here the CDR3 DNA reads TGTGCCAGCAGAGACGGAAACTATGGCCACACCTTC. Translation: CASRDGNYGHTF.

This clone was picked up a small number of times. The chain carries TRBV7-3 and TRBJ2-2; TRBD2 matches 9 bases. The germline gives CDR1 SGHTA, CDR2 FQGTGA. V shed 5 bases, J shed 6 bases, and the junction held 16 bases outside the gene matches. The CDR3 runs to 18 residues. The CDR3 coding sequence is TGTGCCAGCAGCCCGGGGTCGATCGTGGCGGGAGGGGCCGGGGAGCTGTTTTTT. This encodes CASSPGSIVAGGAGELFF.

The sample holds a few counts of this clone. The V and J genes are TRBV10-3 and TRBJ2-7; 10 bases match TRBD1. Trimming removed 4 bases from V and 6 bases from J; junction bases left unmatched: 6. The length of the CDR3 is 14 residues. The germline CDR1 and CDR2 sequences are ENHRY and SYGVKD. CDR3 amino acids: CAISVDRGQVEQYF. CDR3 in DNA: TGTGCCATCAGTGTAGACAGGGGGCAGGTCGAGCAGTACTTC.